A single sample is the source of the 20 T cell receptor beta chains below, sequenced in a study of T cell responses to AZD1222 COVID-19 vaccine. Using immunoSEQ multiplex PCR, the repertoire was profiled, and TCRdb retains in-frame clones only, with some absent. The data hold roughly 80,000 clones, with 80% to 95% observed a single time. The specimen comprised peripheral blood, sampled 28 days after the second AZD1222 dose. The receptors shown here come from an adult who received the AZD1222 COVID-19 vaccine.

This sequence joins TRBV27 and TRBJ2-1, with D possibly TRBD2 on 6 matching bases. Between the trimmed V and J ends, which lost 8 bases and 9 bases, there was a span of 23 bases. The CDR3 is 15 residues long. Germline CDR1 is MNHEY and CDR2 is SMNVEV (reference sequence). The CDR3 loop reads CASGYGPTAEGEQFF. The CDR3 region has the DNA TGTGCCAGCGGATATGGGCCCACTGCGGAGGGTGAGCAGTTCTTC.

This clone was observed once. V and J are TRBV6-5 and TRBJ2-2; D perhaps matches TRBD2 (5 bases). The CDR3 length is 15 residues. The V and J ends lost 7 bases and 0 bases respectively, with 12 bases between them. Germline CDR1 and CDR2: MNHEY and SVGAGI. The DNA of the CDR3 is TGTGCCAGCAAATTAGGACTCACGAACACCGGGGAGCTGTTTTTT. Protein product: CASKLGLTNTGELFF.

V gene TRBV7-3 combines with J gene TRBJ2-2; tentatively, D is TRBD1 or TRBD2 (5 bases each). The CDR3 is 16 residues long. The V gene lost 5 bases and the J gene lost 5 bases, with 18 bases spanning the gap. Germline CDR1 SGHTA, CDR2 FQGTGA. Here the CDR3 DNA reads TGTGCCAGCAGCCGAACCGGGACCCAAGGGACCGGGGAGCTGTTTTTT. It codes for CASSRTGTQGTGELFF.

The chain couples TRBV29-1 to TRBJ1-2; D is undetermined. CDR1 and CDR2 (germline): SQVTM, ANQGSEA. V was clipped by 3 bases and J by 0 bases, with 2 bases between them. The CDR3 has 11 residues. The CDR3 region has the DNA TGCAGCGTTGAGTCTAACTATGGCTACACCTTC. Its translation is CSVESNYGYTF.

This sequence joins TRBV18 and TRBJ2-7, with 7 bases aligning to TRBD1. V lost 5 bases and J lost 9; bases outside the gene matches: 13. This CDR3 contains 14 residues. Germline V gene lookup returns CDR1 KGHSH and CDR2 LQKENI. CDR3 sequence: CASSSTTGTAMQYF. The CDR3 coding sequence is TGTGCCAGCTCATCGACTACCGGGACAGCGATGCAGTACTTC.

This chain links TRBV11-3 with TRBJ2-7; D may be TRBD2 (5 bases). The CDR3 covers 13 residues. In germline, CDR1 is SGHNT, CDR2 YENEEA. V lost 5 bases and J 5 bases, leaving 13 bases between the germline ends. The CDR3 region is CASSPGFEDEQYF. The CDR3 coding sequence is TGTGCCAGCAGCCCGGGATTTGAGGACGAGCAGTACTTC.

The CDR3 DNA is TGTGCCAGCAGCGTTAGGGGGTCAGGGACTAGCGGGAGAAATACGCAGTATTTT. Protein sequence: CASSVRGSGTSGRNTQYF. The chain has TRBV9 and TRBJ2-3; 14 bases line up with TRBD2. The J segment lost 7 bases and the V segment lost 2 bases, leaving 12 bases of the junction unmatched. This CDR3 is 18 amino acids long. From germline, CDR1 is SGDLS and CDR2 YYNGEE.

J is TRBJ1-2 and V is TRBV6-5; D perhaps matches TRBD1 (5 bases). CDR3 length: 16 residues. V lost 4 bases and J lost 4, with 19 bases in between. Germline V gene lookup returns CDR1 MNHEY and CDR2 SVGAGI. The CDR3 DNA reads as TGTGCCAGCAGTTTAGGGTCCTATCAGACAGTCTATGGCTACACCTTC. Translation gives CASSLGSYQTVYGYTF.

The chain employs TRBV5-1 and TRBJ1-3; D might be TRBD1 (6 bases). The germline V and J ends were trimmed by 4 bases and 0 bases, with 23 bases remaining between them. Per the germline V gene, CDR1 is SGHRS and CDR2 is YFSETQ. The CDR3 totals 19 residues. CDR3 sequence (DNA): TGCGCCAGCAGCCCACATCCCCCGGGGGCCACCAGCTCTGGAAACACCATATATTTT. Residues: CASSPHPPGATSSGNTIYF.

The V and J genes are TRBV6-2 or TRBV6-3 and TRBJ2-5, with TRBD1 as a possible D gene (6 bases). Trimming shortened V by 2 bases and J by 5 bases, and 15 bases separated the two germline ends. The germline gives CDR1 MNHEY, CDR2 SVGEGT. This CDR3 region has 15 residues. CDR3 sequence reads: CASSYVDRPSETQYF. The CDR3 DNA reads as TGTGCCAGCAGTTACGTGGACAGACCCTCGGAGACCCAGTACTTC.

The chain uses TRBV24-1 and TRBJ2-3; either TRBD1 or TRBD2 may supply D (6 bases each). From germline, CDR1 is KGHDR and CDR2 SFDVKD. The CDR3 covers 16 residues. V was pared by 4 bases and J by 8 bases, with 21 bases between. DNA for the CDR3: TGTGCCACCAGTGACTTAACTCGGGGGCCACCAGGTACGCAGTATTTT. It codes for CATSDLTRGPPGTQYF.

The chain joins TRBV7-6 to TRBJ2-7, with TRBD2 matching 16 bases. V lost 5 bases, J lost 3 bases, and 13 bases stayed unmatched. CDR3 size: 19 residues. Germline CDR1 reads SGHVS; CDR2 reads FNYEAQ. For the CDR3, the DNA is TGTGCCAGCAGCCCCCCACCGGGACTAGCGGGAGGGAATGTCTACGAGCAGTACTTC. It is translated as CASSPPPGLAGGNVYEQYF.

The rearrangement uses TRBV6-2 or TRBV6-3 and TRBJ2-1; the D is unclear. The germline CDR1 and CDR2 sequences are MNHEY and SVGEGT. The V and J ends lost 5 bases and 4 bases respectively, with 12 bases between them. CDR3 length: 14 amino acids. The CDR3 protein is CASSNNALYNEQFF. CDR3 sequence (DNA): TGTGCCAGCAGTAACAATGCTCTTTACAATGAGCAGTTCTTC.

The J gene is TRBJ2-7, the V gene TRBV30; TRBD1 agrees at 11 bases. Losses at the gene ends were 3 bases for V and 5 bases for J; bases not matched to a gene: 6. The CDR3 is made up of 14 amino acids. Germline V gene lookup returns CDR1 GTSNPN and CDR2 SVGIG (reference sequence). Here the CDR3 DNA reads TGTGCCTGGAGATCAGGACAGGGGGCAAACGAGCAGTACTTC. It specifies CAWRSGQGANEQYF.

Note on this clone: The DNA is left out, because the CDR3 cannot be placed on it with certainty; the CDR3 is given as TCRdb lists it. The V call is TRBV6-2 or TRBV6-3, the J call TRBJ1-2. The CDR3 is made up of 14 amino acids, end residues included. From germline, CDR1 is MNHEY and CDR2 SVGEGT. This CDR3 is CASSSSGVSYGYTF.

The V call is TRBV14, the J call TRBJ2-1; 8 bases map to TRBD2. The V segment lost 0 bases and the J segment 0 bases; nucleotides outside the gene matches: 7. This CDR3 spans 18 amino acids. CDR1 and CDR2 from the germline V gene are SGHDN and FVKESK. In nucleotides, the CDR3 is TGTGCCAGCAGCCAAGATCCCCAGCGGGAGAGCTCCTACAATGAGCAGTTCTTC. This encodes CASSQDPQRESSYNEQFF.

The chain recombines TRBV6-1 with TRBJ1-1; D perhaps matches TRBD1 (6 bases). Per the germline V gene, CDR1 is MNHNS and CDR2 is SASEGT. This CDR3 has 14 residues. The V gene lost 3 bases and the J gene lost 4 bases, with 12 bases spanning the gap. The CDR3 spells CASSDRGRVTEAFF. The CDR3 DNA reads as TGTGCCAGCAGTGACAGGGGTCGGGTCACTGAAGCTTTCTTT.

J is TRBJ1-5 and V is TRBV28; D is uncertain. V dropped 3 bases and J dropped 3 bases, with 12 bases sitting between them. The CDR3 covers 15 residues. Germline assignment: CDR1 MDHEN and CDR2 SYDVKM. In DNA form, the CDR3 reads TGTGCCAGCAGTTTGGGCAGGATGGACAATCAGCCCCAGCATTTT. Amino acids: CASSLGRMDNQPQHF.

The chain employs TRBV7-3 and TRBJ2-2; D ambiguous. This CDR3 spans 15 amino acids. V was pared by 1 base and J by 6 bases, with 12 bases between. Germline assignment: CDR1 SGHTA and CDR2 FQGTGA. The CDR3 DNA reads as TGTGCCAGCAGCTTAAACCCTACTTTGGCCGGGGAGCTGTTTTTT. Its protein product is CASSLNPTLAGELFF.

V usage is TRBV11-2 and J usage is TRBJ2-1; TRBD1 aligns across 11 bases. This CDR3 is 15 amino acids long. The junction had 5 bases not matched to a gene; V was cut back by 6 bases and J by 4 bases. The germline CDR1 and CDR2 sequences are SGHAT and FQNNGV. This CDR3 is CASSLGTGGYNEQFF. The CDR3, as DNA: TGTGCCAGCAGTTTGGGGACAGGGGGTTACAATGAGCAGTTCTTC.